The rows below give T cell receptor beta chains drawn from one sample of a study of blood T cells in healthy people across ages. TCRdb re-called the 5' RACE reads through MiXCR, storing one row per CDR3 protein. The sample records just under 900,000 distinct CDR3 sequences, more than 25% being singletons. Sequences were obtained from blood. The source of these receptors is a woman older than 75 in good health. CDR3s include the opening cysteine and the closing phenylalanine or tryptophan. Each record gives: clone size, J gene, V gene, D gene, CDR3 DNA, CDR3 protein. The D gene is left open where the match is weak. Clone size is stated in some rows and not others, as once, few, many or a class when expanded.

clone size: few; J gene: TRBJ1-2; V gene: TRBV27; D gene: TRBD1; CDR3 DNA: TGTGCCAGCGGGGGACAGACGACCCCCTATGGCTACACCTTC; CDR3 protein: CASGGQTTPYGYTF
clone size: -; J gene: TRBJ2-2; V gene: TRBV6-6; D gene: -; CDR3 DNA: TGTGCCAGCCACCGCTGGCAGTCGAACACCGGGGAGCTGTTTTTT; CDR3 protein: CASHRWQSNTGELFF
clone size: many; J gene: TRBJ2-5; V gene: TRBV7-6; D gene: TRBD1; CDR3 DNA: TGTGCCAGCAGCACCGGGACAGTAAAAGAGACCCAGTACTTC; CDR3 protein: CASSTGTVKETQYF
clone size: -; J gene: TRBJ1-1; V gene: TRBV7-2; D gene: -; CDR3 DNA: TGTGCCAGCAGCCCTCACCGGGGGATCACTGAAGCTTTCTTT; CDR3 protein: CASSPHRGITEAFF
clone size: -; J gene: TRBJ2-7; V gene: TRBV20-1; D gene: -; CDR3 DNA: TGCAGTGCCGAACAAATAGGGGTCTCCTACGAGCAGTACTTC; CDR3 protein: CSAEQIGVSYEQYF
clone size: many; J gene: TRBJ1-5; V gene: TRBV4-3; D gene: -; CDR3 DNA: TGCGCCAGCAGCCCCACCAACCGGAATCAGCCCCAGCATTTT; CDR3 protein: CASSPTNRNQPQHF
clone size: many; J gene: TRBJ2-1; V gene: TRBV5-1; D gene: -; CDR3 DNA: TGCGCCAGCAGCCCTACATCGACAGCCTACAATGAGCAGTTCTTC; CDR3 protein: CASSPTSTAYNEQFF
clone size: few; J gene: TRBJ1-2; V gene: TRBV28; D gene: -; CDR3 DNA: TGTGCCAGCAGTTTCTCGGGATCTGACTATGGCTACACCTTC; CDR3 protein: CASSFSGSDYGYTF
clone size: -; J gene: TRBJ2-1; V gene: TRBV5-5; D gene: -; CDR3 DNA: TGTGCCAGCAGCCGGGTGGGGGGCGCGGGGGTTGAGCAGTTCTTC; CDR3 protein: CASSRVGGAGVEQFF
clone size: -; J gene: TRBJ2-2; V gene: TRBV10-2; D gene: -; CDR3 DNA: TGCGCCAGCAGTGAGTCTAGACTAGGCACCGGGGAGCTGTTTTTT; CDR3 protein: CASSESRLGTGELFF
clone size: many; J gene: TRBJ1-5; V gene: TRBV6-2/TRBV6-3; D gene: -; CDR3 DNA: TGTGCCAGCAAAGAGGCAGGGTCGTCCGCCCAGCATTTT; CDR3 protein: CASKEAGSSAQHF
clone size: -; J gene: TRBJ2-1; V gene: TRBV7-6; D gene: TRBD2; CDR3 DNA: TGTGCCAGCAGTCGGTGGACTAGGAGCTCCTACAATGAGCAGTTCTTC; CDR3 protein: CASSRWTRSSYNEQFF
clone size: many; J gene: TRBJ2-6; V gene: TRBV27; D gene: -; CDR3 DNA: TGTGCCAGCAGTTCAACAGGGTCGAGCTCTGGGGCCAACGTCCTGACTTTC; CDR3 protein: CASSSTGSSSGANVLTF
clone size: few; J gene: TRBJ1-2; V gene: TRBV20-1; D gene: -; CDR3 DNA: TGCAGTGCTGAGGGGGAGGGTGGTGGCTACACCTTC; CDR3 protein: CSAEGEGGGYTF
clone size: many; J gene: TRBJ2-7; V gene: TRBV5-1; D gene: -; CDR3 DNA: TGCGCCAGCAGCTTGGGCCCGCCCGGTAGATACGAGCAGTACTTC; CDR3 protein: CASSLGPPGRYEQYF
clone size: few; J gene: TRBJ1-5; V gene: TRBV7-2; D gene: TRBD1; CDR3 DNA: TGTGCCAGCAGCATTGGGACAGTCAATCAGCCCCAGCATTTT; CDR3 protein: CASSIGTVNQPQHF
clone size: many; J gene: TRBJ1-1; V gene: TRBV7-2; D gene: -; CDR3 DNA: TGTGCCAGCAGCCTAGGGGGAAAGAACACTGAAGCTTTCTTT; CDR3 protein: CASSLGGKNTEAFF
clone size: -; J gene: TRBJ2-1; V gene: TRBV6-2/TRBV6-3; D gene: TRBD2; CDR3 DNA: TGTGCCAGCAGTTACCTTGGGGGACTAGCTAAGTCAGAGCAGTTCTTC; CDR3 protein: CASSYLGGLAKSEQFF
clone size: many; J gene: TRBJ1-5; V gene: TRBV20-1; D gene: TRBD1; CDR3 DNA: TGCAGTGCGGGGGGACAGGGGGCGCGGGGCAATCAGCCCCAGCATTTT; CDR3 protein: CSAGGQGARGNQPQHF
clone size: many; J gene: TRBJ1-5; V gene: TRBV25-1; D gene: -; CDR3 DNA: TGTGCCAGCAGTGAGGGGGCGGGCAATCAGCCCCAGCATTTT; CDR3 protein: CASSEGAGNQPQHF
clone size: few; J gene: TRBJ1-1; V gene: TRBV11-2; D gene: -; CDR3 DNA: TGTGCCAGCAGCTTAGCCACAACGGGGGGTGAAGCTTTCTTT; CDR3 protein: CASSLATTGGEAFF
clone size: many; J gene: TRBJ2-7; V gene: TRBV7-9; D gene: TRBD1; CDR3 DNA: TGTGCCAGCAGCAGGGGACAGGGGTACGAGCAGTACTTC; CDR3 protein: CASSRGQGYEQYF
clone size: many; J gene: TRBJ2-7; V gene: TRBV20-1; D gene: -; CDR3 DNA: TGCAGTGCCGGAGGGCAGGGAGGCTACGAGCAGTACTTC; CDR3 protein: CSAGGQGGYEQYF
clone size: -; J gene: TRBJ1-5; V gene: TRBV6-6; D gene: -; CDR3 DNA: TGTGCCAGCAGTTACACAGAGGGAAGGGCCGGGCCCCAGCATTTT; CDR3 protein: CASSYTEGRAGPQHF
clone size: -; J gene: TRBJ1-2; V gene: TRBV7-2; D gene: TRBD1; CDR3 DNA: TGTGCCGACAGCCCAGGGGGTAGTAACTATGGCTACACCTTC; CDR3 protein: CADSPGGSNYGYTF
clone size: many; J gene: TRBJ2-1; V gene: TRBV4-2; D gene: TRBD2; CDR3 DNA: TGTGCCAGCAGCCAAGCCCCTAGCGGACCCTACAATGAGCAGTTCTTC; CDR3 protein: CASSQAPSGPYNEQFF
clone size: many; J gene: TRBJ1-5; V gene: TRBV27; D gene: -; CDR3 DNA: TGTGCCAGCAGTTCCGGTGGACACCGGTTTATAAGCAATCAGCCCCAGCATTTT; CDR3 protein: CASSSGGHRFISNQPQHF
clone size: once; J gene: TRBJ2-1; V gene: TRBV20-1; D gene: -; CDR3 DNA: TGCAGTGCTAGTCGCGGGGGCCCTGTAGATGAGCAGTTCTTC; CDR3 protein: CSASRGGPVDEQFF
clone size: many; J gene: TRBJ1-2; V gene: TRBV25-1; D gene: TRBD1; CDR3 DNA: TGTGCCAGCAGTGGGAACCGGGACAGGGGGCATTATGGCTACACCTTC; CDR3 protein: CASSGNRDRGHYGYTF
clone size: few; J gene: TRBJ1-6; V gene: TRBV6-5; D gene: -; CDR3 DNA: TGTGCCAGCATGCGGAACACTCCCGGTAATTCACCCCTCCACTTT; CDR3 protein: CASMRNTPGNSPLHF
clone size: -; J gene: TRBJ2-1; V gene: TRBV6-2/TRBV6-3; D gene: -; CDR3 DNA: TGTGCCAGCAGCCCCAAGCGGAATGAGCAGTTCTTC; CDR3 protein: CASSPKRNEQFF
clone size: -; J gene: TRBJ2-1; V gene: TRBV11-1; D gene: -; CDR3 DNA: TGTGCCAGCAGCTTGACAGGAGCCGATGAGCAGTTCTTC; CDR3 protein: CASSLTGADEQFF
clone size: -; J gene: TRBJ2-3; V gene: TRBV12-3/TRBV12-4; D gene: TRBD2; CDR3 DNA: TGTACCAGCAGTTCCGGACTAGAAACAGATGCGCAGTATTTT; CDR3 protein: CTSSSGLETDAQYF
clone size: -; J gene: TRBJ2-1; V gene: TRBV4-3; D gene: -; CDR3 DNA: TGCGCCAGCAGCCAAGCCCCCGGGTCTTACGACGAGCAGTTCTTC; CDR3 protein: CASSQAPGSYDEQFF
clone size: -; J gene: TRBJ2-7; V gene: TRBV7-8; D gene: TRBD1; CDR3 DNA: TGTGCCGGCAGCTTAGTGAGGGGGCAGGTTTACGAGCAGTACTTC; CDR3 protein: CAGSLVRGQVYEQYF
clone size: -; J gene: TRBJ2-5; V gene: TRBV30; D gene: -; CDR3 DNA: TGTGCCTGGAGTAACGAGTTACCCCGCTCGACCCAGTACTTC; CDR3 protein: CAWSNELPRSTQYF
clone size: many; J gene: TRBJ2-7; V gene: TRBV3-1; D gene: TRBD1; CDR3 DNA: TGTGCCAGCAGCCAAGATATCGGGACAGGGTCCTACGAGCAGTACTTC; CDR3 protein: CASSQDIGTGSYEQYF
clone size: many; J gene: TRBJ2-7; V gene: TRBV28; D gene: -; CDR3 DNA: TGTGCCAGCAGTTTGGACCCCCCCGGGGGCTGGGAGCAGTACTTC; CDR3 protein: CASSLDPPGGWEQYF
clone size: many; J gene: TRBJ2-5; V gene: TRBV7-2; D gene: -; CDR3 DNA: TGTGCCAGCACCCAAAGTGGCAGGGCCCAAGAGACCCAGTACTTC; CDR3 protein: CASTQSGRAQETQYF
clone size: many; J gene: TRBJ1-2; V gene: TRBV9; D gene: TRBD1; CDR3 DNA: TGTGCCAGCAGCGCTCCGACAGGGGCCCTCTATGGCTACACCTTC; CDR3 protein: CASSAPTGALYGYTF
clone size: once; J gene: TRBJ2-7; V gene: TRBV12-3/TRBV12-4; D gene: TRBD1; CDR3 DNA: TGTGCCAGCAGTCACCTATCCGCGGACAGGGCCTCCTACGAGCAGTACTTC; CDR3 protein: CASSHLSADRASYEQYF
clone size: many; J gene: TRBJ2-6; V gene: TRBV7-2; D gene: -; CDR3 DNA: TGTGCCAGCAGGGCTACAGGGTCTGGGGCCAACGTCCTGACTTTC; CDR3 protein: CASRATGSGANVLTF
clone size: many; J gene: TRBJ2-5; V gene: TRBV18; D gene: -; CDR3 DNA: TGTGCCAGCTCACCACCGGCAGGGAGAGAGACCCAGTACTTC; CDR3 protein: CASSPPAGRETQYF
clone size: -; J gene: TRBJ1-2; V gene: TRBV20-1; D gene: TRBD1; CDR3 DNA: TGCAGTGCTACTGACAGGGCCTGGGGCTACACCTTC; CDR3 protein: CSATDRAWGYTF
clone size: many; J gene: TRBJ2-7; V gene: TRBV5-5; D gene: TRBD1; CDR3 DNA: TGTGCCAGCAGCCCAGACAGGGGGGCTAACTACGAGCAGTACTTC; CDR3 protein: CASSPDRGANYEQYF
clone size: few; J gene: TRBJ2-7; V gene: TRBV7-9; D gene: -; CDR3 DNA: TGTGCCGGCAGCTCCGCAGTGCAGGGGTACTACGAGCAGTACTTC; CDR3 protein: CAGSSAVQGYYEQYF
clone size: many; J gene: TRBJ1-1; V gene: TRBV5-1; D gene: -; CDR3 DNA: TGCGCCAGCAGCTTGGCCACCCAGGACACTGAAGCTTTCTTT; CDR3 protein: CASSLATQDTEAFF
clone size: -; J gene: TRBJ2-5; V gene: TRBV10-1; D gene: -; CDR3 DNA: TGCGCCAGCAGGGAGGACAGTTCGCTCGAGACCCAGTACTTC; CDR3 protein: CASREDSSLETQYF
clone size: few; J gene: TRBJ1-5; V gene: TRBV6-1; D gene: -; CDR3 DNA: TGTGCCAGCAGTAGCGGGTGGGGGGGCTCCCGGGGTAATCAGCCCCAGCATTTT; CDR3 protein: CASSSGWGGSRGNQPQHF
clone size: once; J gene: TRBJ1-5; V gene: TRBV7-2; D gene: -; CDR3 DNA: TGTGCCAGCAGCTTGTTAGGAACCGGGGGCAATCAGCCCCAGCATTTT; CDR3 protein: CASSLLGTGGNQPQHF
clone size: few; J gene: TRBJ2-1; V gene: TRBV18; D gene: -; CDR3 DNA: TGTGCCAGCTCACTCAGGGGGGGGAACTCCTACAATGAGCAGTTCTTC; CDR3 protein: CASSLRGGNSYNEQFF
clone size: many; J gene: TRBJ1-2; V gene: TRBV7-2; D gene: -; CDR3 DNA: TGTGCCAGCAGCTTAGCGACTAGCTTAGTGGCTGGCTACACCTTC; CDR3 protein: CASSLATSLVAGYTF
clone size: many; J gene: TRBJ2-5; V gene: TRBV7-2; D gene: -; CDR3 DNA: TGTGCCAGCAGCGACCCCCCAAAAGGGACCCAGTACTTC; CDR3 protein: CASSDPPKGTQYF